The 21 T cell receptor beta chains below come from one sample, sequenced in a study of blood T cell repertoires in COVID-19. Sequenced by immunoSEQ multiplex PCR; TCRdb stores in-frame clones only, minus some. In the table there are 120,000 to 150,000 clones, more than 75% of which are singletons. Material for sequencing was peripheral blood. These receptors were obtained from a woman between 45 and 60 years old with acute or convalescent COVID-19.

This clone was counted between two and nine times. The rearrangement links TRBV12-5 to TRBJ1-4, with a tentative D call TRBD1 (5 bases). The CDR3 consists of 15 residues. Germline loops: CDR1 LGHNT, CDR2 FRNRAP. V was clipped by 1 base and J by 4 bases, with 10 bases between them. CDR3 DNA sequence: TGTGCTAGTGGTTTGGGCGGGACCCTTAATGAAAAACTGTTTTTT. This codes for CASGLGGTLNEKLFF.

The chain uses TRBV5-4 and TRBJ2-7, with 7 bases identical to TRBD2. Per germline, CDR1 SGHNT and CDR2 YYREEE (reference sequence). The CDR3 covers 14 residues. V lost 0 bases to trimming and J lost 3 bases; unmatched junction nucleotides: 3. CDR3 in DNA: TGTGCCAGCAGCTTGGCCGGGGAGGGCTACGAGCAGTACTTC. It translates to CASSLAGEGYEQYF.

J is TRBJ1-4 and V is TRBV19; the D gene is possibly TRBD1 (6 bases). The CDR3 contains 13 residues. Trimming cost V 3 bases and J 8 bases, with 10 bases left between them. Germline V gene data show CDR1 as LNHDA and CDR2 as SQIVND (reference sequence). CDR3 nucleotides: TGTGCCAGTAGTATCGGGACAACGGAAAAACTGTTTTTT. Translation: CASSIGTTEKLFF.

The V and J genes are TRBV9 and TRBJ1-6; a possible D gene is TRBD1 (6 bases). Germline CDR1 and CDR2: SGDLS and YYNGEE. The CDR3 is 16 residues long. Trimming took 3 bases from V and 5 from J, leaving 15 bases between them. The CDR3 nucleotides are TGTGCCAGCAGCGCCCTGGGGGCCTCTAATAATTCACCCCTCCACTTT. Translated: CASSALGASNNSPLHF.

J is TRBJ1-2 and V is TRBV4-1; no clear D gene. Per germline, CDR1 MGHRA and CDR2 YSYEKL. V shed 2 bases and J shed 3 bases, with 25 bases lying between them. The CDR3 contains 19 residues. The DNA for the CDR3 is TGCGCCAGCAGCCAATTATTCTCTGGGCGGGCAGAGAGGGACTATGGCTACACCTTC. Residues: CASSQLFSGRAERDYGYTF.

The CDR3: CASSSVDKNTEAFF. For the CDR3, the DNA is TGTGCCAGCAGTTCCGTCGACAAGAACACTGAAGCTTTCTTT. This chain uses TRBV19 with TRBJ1-1; D remains ambiguous. There are 14 residues in the CDR3. V shed 9 bases and J shed 1 base, with 15 bases lying between them. Germline CDR1 is LNHDA and CDR2 is SQIVND (reference sequence).

V and J are TRBV5-4 and TRBJ2-3; D is perhaps TRBD1 (6 bases). The length of the CDR3 is 15 residues. V dropped 3 bases and J dropped 1 base, with 12 bases sitting between them. The V gene's germline CDR1 is SGHNT and CDR2 YYREEE (reference sequence). CDR3 amino acids: CASSSQGSGTDTQYF. The CDR3 DNA follows: TGTGCCAGCAGCTCGCAGGGGTCGGGCACAGATACGCAGTATTTT.

This clone was seen a handful of times. V gene TRBV5-1 combines with J gene TRBJ2-2, with D possibly being TRBD1 (5 bases). Trimming stripped 1 base from V and 4 bases from J, with 17 bases between. This CDR3 is 17 amino acids long. Germline V gives CDR1 SGHRS, CDR2 YFSETQ. The CDR3 region has the DNA TGCGCCAGCAGCTTGAATTTGAGACAGAGCCTCACCGGGGAGCTGTTTTTT. This encodes CASSLNLRQSLTGELFF.

V usage is TRBV7-3 and J usage is TRBJ1-2; D is perhaps TRBD1 (5 bases). This CDR3 has 13 residues. Looked up from germline, CDR1 is SGHTA and CDR2 is FQGTGA. V lost 5 bases, J lost 8 bases, and 15 bases lay in between. The CDR3 DNA follows: TGTGCCAGCAGCCTAGTGTGGGGCAAAGGCTACACCTTC. Translated: CASSLVWGKGYTF.

This clone has a handful of counts. The J gene is TRBJ1-2, the V gene TRBV3-1 (or the pseudogene TRBV3-2); possible D gene TRBD1, 6 bases. This CDR3 is built from 13 residues. Germline CDR1 reads LGHDT; CDR2 reads YNNKEL (reference sequence). V was clipped by 4 bases and J by 4 bases, with 10 bases between them. CDR3 loop: CASSRQAVYGYTF. CDR3 coding DNA: TGTGCCAGCAGCCGACAGGCCGTCTATGGCTACACCTTC.

The chain combines TRBV6-2 or TRBV6-3 with TRBJ2-1; weak D call: TRBD1 (6 bases). V lost 2 bases to trimming and J lost 7 bases, with 12 bases between them. Germline V gives CDR1 MNHEY, CDR2 SVGEGT. The CDR3 loop spans 14 amino acids. CDR3 in amino acids: CASSYAGVRNEQFF. The CDR3 nucleotides read TGTGCCAGCAGTTACGCAGGGGTACGAAATGAGCAGTTCTTC.

The rearrangement links TRBV7-3 to TRBJ1-5, with D possibly matching TRBD1 (5 bases). The CDR3 has 14 amino acids. V shed 2 bases and J shed 6 bases, with 11 bases lying between them. The germline CDR1 and CDR2 sequences are SGHTA and FQGTGA. CDR3 residues: CASSLSGQGQPQHF. The CDR3 DNA is TGTGCCAGCAGCTTATCCGGGCAGGGTCAGCCCCAGCATTTT.

This chain uses TRBV28 with TRBJ1-1; tentatively, D is TRBD1 (5 bases). The V and J ends lost 5 bases and 3 bases respectively, with 13 bases between them. The CDR3 covers 14 residues. Per germline, CDR1 MDHEN and CDR2 SYDVKM. The CDR3 region is CASSPRGWDTEAFF. The CDR3 DNA follows: TGTGCCAGCAGTCCCCGGGGGTGGGACACTGAAGCTTTCTTT.

This clone has a single count. This chain's CDR3 is CASSLVASGRFNEQFF. The CDR3 nucleotides are TGTGCCAGCAGCTTAGTTGCTAGCGGGAGGTTCAATGAGCAGTTCTTC. V gene TRBV7-2 combines with J gene TRBJ2-1; 11 bases map to TRBD2. V dropped 1 base and J dropped 6; count of bases not matched to a gene: 5. The CDR3 extends over 16 amino acids. The germline V gene encodes CDR1 SGHTA and CDR2 FQGNSA.

The chain joins TRBV6-2 or TRBV6-3 to TRBJ2-3; D might be TRBD1 (6 bases). Germline CDR1 MNHEY, CDR2 SVGEGT. The CDR3 length is 14 residues. The V gene lost 5 bases and the J gene lost 4 bases, with 13 bases spanning the gap. The CDR3 region is CASSQQGLSDTQYF. Here the CDR3 DNA reads TGTGCCAGCAGTCAACAGGGTTTATCAGATACGCAGTATTTT.

V and J are TRBV6-4 and TRBJ1-1, with 9 nucleotides matching TRBD1. This CDR3 spans 19 amino acids. The germline V gene has CDR1 MRHNA and CDR2 SNTAGT. V shed 6 bases, J shed 1 base, and the junction held 18 bases outside the gene matches. The CDR3 here is CASSANPGQGLVRNTEAFF. For the CDR3, the DNA is TGTGCCAGCAGCGCAAATCCGGGACAGGGTTTAGTGAGGAACACTGAAGCTTTCTTT.

V gene TRBV13 combines with J gene TRBJ1-1, with 10 nucleotides matching TRBD1. With 7 bases clipped from V and 2 bases from J, the junction kept 13 bases outside the gene matches. CDR3 length: 17 amino acids. CDR1 is PRHDT, CDR2 FYEKMQ, per germline (reference sequence). CDR3 nucleotide sequence: TGTGCCAGCAACCCCTCCCGGGACAGGGGTTCTAACACTGAAGCTTTCTTT. This sequence encodes CASNPSRDRGSNTEAFF.

The chain employs TRBV12-5 and TRBJ2-2; TRBD1 matches at 10 bases. CDR1 and CDR2 from the germline V gene are LGHNT and FRNRAP. V lost 6 bases, J lost 4 bases, and 8 bases stayed unmatched. The CDR3 has 16 residues. The CDR3 DNA reads as TGTGCTAGTGGGCCGACCGGGACAGGGGCCACCGGGGAGCTGTTTTTT. Translating gives CASGPTGTGATGELFF.

This chain links TRBV7-6 with TRBJ1-6; no definite D call. The CDR3 consists of 16 residues. V was shortened by 1 base and J by 7 bases, with 14 bases between the two germline ends. Germline V gives CDR1 SGHVS, CDR2 FNYEAQ. The DNA of the CDR3 is TGTGCCAGCAGCTTAGGTACTCTCGCCGAAAATTCACCCCTCCACTTT. Translated: CASSLGTLAENSPLHF.

The CDR3 region has the DNA TGCGCCAGCAGCTGGACAGGGGGCCATAGAGACACCATATATTTT. The encoded protein is CASSWTGGHRDTIYF. The gene calls are TRBV5-1 and TRBJ1-3; 11 bases are shared with TRBD1. The J segment lost 8 bases and the V segment lost 3 bases, leaving 7 bases of the junction unmatched. This CDR3 is 15 amino acids long. Germline lookup yields CDR1 SGHRS and CDR2 YFSETQ.

The V and J genes are TRBV27 and TRBJ2-3; 8 nucleotides agree with TRBD2. Germline CDR1 reads MNHEY; CDR2 reads SMNVEV (reference sequence). CDR3 size: 19 residues. The V gene end was trimmed by 2 bases and the J gene end by 1 base; junction bases not matched to a gene: 14. In DNA form, the CDR3 reads TGTGCCAGCAGTTTAATCCGGGGGGGTCCCAGGGGCGGCACAGATACGCAGTATTTT. This gives the protein CASSLIRGGPRGGTDTQYF.